These T cell receptor beta chains were read from a single sample in a study of T-cell memory formation after mild COVID-19. MiXCR, run by TCRdb on the 5' RACE reads, gives a single entry per CDR3 protein. This table holds around 140,000 distinct CDR3 sequences, about 19% found once. Source material: PBMCs or a T cell subset sorted from them (not recorded which). All receptors derive from an adult woman who had mild COVID-19 (a few samples of this study predate the infection). Cell type and time point are not known. Both conserved end residues are part of each CDR3. The order of the fields is J gene, V gene, D gene, clone size, CDR3 length, CDR3 DNA, CDR3 protein. D genes are given only for firm matches. Part of the rows lack a size; the others show once, few, many or a class for expanded clones.

TRBJ2-7,TRBV2,.,few,12,TGTGCCAGCAGTCCTAGGGCCTACGAGCAGTACTTC,CASSPRAYEQYF
TRBJ2-2,TRBV12-3/TRBV12-4,.,few,14,TGTGCCAGCAGCGGGGGCATTGATACCGGGGAGCTGTTTTTT,CASSGGIDTGELFF
TRBJ2-7,TRBV6-1,TRBD1,.,13,TGTGCCAGCAGTGAAGTCCCCAGGGGGGAGCAGTACTTC,CASSEVPRGEQYF
TRBJ1-6,TRBV6-5,TRBD1,few,14,TGTGCCAGCACAACGGGGACAGGCTATTCACCCCTCCACTTT,CASTTGTGYSPLHF
TRBJ1-5,TRBV10-3,.,.,13,TGTGCCATCCAGGATACAGGGCTTCAGCCCCAGCATTTT,CAIQDTGLQPQHF
TRBJ2-4,TRBV2,TRBD2,few,16,TGTGCCAGCAAAGGGACTAGCGTTGGCGCCAAAAACATTCAGTACTTC,CASKGTSVGAKNIQYF
TRBJ2-2,TRBV7-6,TRBD1,few,19,TGTGCCAGCAGCTTAGCGCGTTATAGGACAGGGGGAAACACCGGGGAGCTGTTTTTT,CASSLARYRTGGNTGELFF
TRBJ1-2,TRBV29-1,TRBD1,.,13,TGCAGCGTTGAAAGGGACAGGGTCGGTGGCTACACCTTC,CSVERDRVGGYTF
TRBJ2-7,TRBV25-1,TRBD1,many,15,TGTGCCAGCAGTGCAATGAACAGGGGTTCGTACGAGCAGTACTTC,CASSAMNRGSYEQYF
TRBJ1-2,TRBV4-2,TRBD1,.,14,TGTGCCAGCAGCCCAGGACAGGGTCGAGCTGGCTACACCTTC,CASSPGQGRAGYTF
TRBJ2-3,TRBV7-2,TRBD2,.,20,TGTGCCAGCAGCTCCATAGGACTAGCGGGACCGGGACTTAGCACAGATACGCAGTATTTT,CASSSIGLAGPGLSTDTQYF
TRBJ1-2,TRBV6-5,TRBD1,.,15,TGTGCCAGCAGCTCCGGGACAGGGGGTAGGCACGGCTACACCTTC,CASSSGTGGRHGYTF
TRBJ2-7,TRBV5-1,.,.,15,TGCGCCAGCAGCTTGGGAGGGCTGAGGACCTACGAGCAGTACTTC,CASSLGGLRTYEQYF
TRBJ2-4,TRBV30,.,few,13,TGTGCCTGTGTTGTCAGTTCCAAAAACATTCAGTACTTC,CACVVSSKNIQYF
TRBJ2-5,TRBV7-9,.,.,16,TGTGCCAGCAGCTTAGTGGCAGAAGTAAGCCAAGAGACCCAGTACTTC,CASSLVAEVSQETQYF
TRBJ2-1,TRBV20-1,TRBD2,few,13,TGCAGTGCCCCGACTAGCGGGATCCGAGGAGAGTTCTTC,CSAPTSGIRGEFF
TRBJ2-3,TRBV7-2,.,few,13,TGTGCCAGCAGCTTAGAGAAGGGAAATACGCAGTATTTT,CASSLEKGNTQYF
TRBJ1-6,TRBV7-9,.,few,14,TGTGCCAGCAGCTCCCGCTCCGGTAATTCACCCCTCCACTTT,CASSSRSGNSPLHF
TRBJ1-5,TRBV24-1,.,.,15,TGTGCCACCAGTGATCCGGACCGTAGCAATCAGCCCCAGCATTTT,CATSDPDRSNQPQHF
TRBJ2-7,TRBV12-3/TRBV12-4,TRBD2,.,17,TGTGCCAGCAGTTTTATTTTAACTAGCGGGAAGAAATACGAGCAGTACTTC,CASSFILTSGKKYEQYF
TRBJ2-4,TRBV3-1,.,few,15,TGTGCCAGCAGCCAAGATCCGGTGGTCAAAAACATTCAGTACTTC,CASSQDPVVKNIQYF
TRBJ2-1,TRBV4-3,TRBD2,many,17,TGCGCCAGCAGCCAAGATAACGCTAGCGGGAGGGTAAATGAGCAGTTCTTC,CASSQDNASGRVNEQFF
TRBJ1-4,TRBV25-1,.,.,15,TGTGCCAGCAGTGAATCGGGCAGCCGACTTGAAAAACTGTTTTTT,CASSESGSRLEKLFF
TRBJ2-5,TRBV7-2,.,.,15,TGTGCCAGCAGCTTAGTAGGGGCGAGCCAAGAGACCCAGTACTTC,CASSLVGASQETQYF
TRBJ2-7,TRBV27,.,few,15,TGTGCCAGCAGTGTACGGACGGGTGATTCCTACGAGCAGTACTTC,CASSVRTGDSYEQYF
TRBJ1-2,TRBV7-9,.,few,13,TGTGCCAGCAGCTTCGGAAACAGGGCTGGCTACACCTTC,CASSFGNRAGYTF
TRBJ2-1,TRBV3-1,.,many,13,TGTGCCAGCAGCCATGGACTCTACAATGAGCAGTTCTTC,CASSHGLYNEQFF